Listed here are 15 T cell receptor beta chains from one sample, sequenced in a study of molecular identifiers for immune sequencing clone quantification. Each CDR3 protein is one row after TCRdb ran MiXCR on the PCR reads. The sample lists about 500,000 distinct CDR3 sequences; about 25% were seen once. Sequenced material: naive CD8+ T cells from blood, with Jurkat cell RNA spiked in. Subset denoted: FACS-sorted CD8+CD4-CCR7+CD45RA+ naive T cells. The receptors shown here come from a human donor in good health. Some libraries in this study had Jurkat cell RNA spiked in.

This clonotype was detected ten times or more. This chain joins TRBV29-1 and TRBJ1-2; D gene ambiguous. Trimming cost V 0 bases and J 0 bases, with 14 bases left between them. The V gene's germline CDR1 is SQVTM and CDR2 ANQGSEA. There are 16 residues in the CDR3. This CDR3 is CSVEDQLGETNYGYTF. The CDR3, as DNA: TGCAGCGTTGAAGATCAACTCGGGGAGACTAACTATGGCTACACCTTC.

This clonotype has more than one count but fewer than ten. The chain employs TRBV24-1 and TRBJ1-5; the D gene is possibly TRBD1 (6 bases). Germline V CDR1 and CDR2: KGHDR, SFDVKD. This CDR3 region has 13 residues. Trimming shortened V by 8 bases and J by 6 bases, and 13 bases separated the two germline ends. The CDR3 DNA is TGTGCCACCACAAACAGGGAGGGTCAGCCCCAGCATTTT. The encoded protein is CATTNREGQPQHF.

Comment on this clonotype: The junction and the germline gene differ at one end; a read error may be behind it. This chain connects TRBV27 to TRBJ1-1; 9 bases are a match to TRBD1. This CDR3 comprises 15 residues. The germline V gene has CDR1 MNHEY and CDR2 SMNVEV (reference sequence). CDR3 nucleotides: TGTGCCAGCAGTTTTGGACAGGGGTTGAACGCTGAAGCTTTCTTT. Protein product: CASSFGQGLNAEAFF.

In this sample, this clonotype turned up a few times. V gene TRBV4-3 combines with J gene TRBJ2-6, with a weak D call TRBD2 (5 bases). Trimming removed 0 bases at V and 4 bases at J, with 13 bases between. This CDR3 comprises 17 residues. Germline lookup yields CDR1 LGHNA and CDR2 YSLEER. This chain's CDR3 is CASSQDRETAGANVLTF. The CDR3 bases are TGCGCCAGCAGCCAAGATCGGGAAACAGCCGGGGCCAACGTCCTGACTTTC.

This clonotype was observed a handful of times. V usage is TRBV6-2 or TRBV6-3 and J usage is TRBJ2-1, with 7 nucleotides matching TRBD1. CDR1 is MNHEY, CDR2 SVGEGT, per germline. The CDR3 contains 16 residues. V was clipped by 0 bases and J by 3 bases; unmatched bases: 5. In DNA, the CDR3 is TGTGCCAGCAGTTACTCAGAGGGACAGCTCTACAATGAGCAGTTCTTC. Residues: CASSYSEGQLYNEQFF.

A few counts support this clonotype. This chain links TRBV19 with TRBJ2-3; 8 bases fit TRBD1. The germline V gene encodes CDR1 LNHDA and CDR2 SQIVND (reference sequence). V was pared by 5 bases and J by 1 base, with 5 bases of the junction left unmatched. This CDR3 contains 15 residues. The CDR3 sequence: CASSLRGLGTDTQYF. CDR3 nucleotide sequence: TGTGCCAGTAGTCTCAGGGGGCTTGGCACAGATACGCAGTATTTT.

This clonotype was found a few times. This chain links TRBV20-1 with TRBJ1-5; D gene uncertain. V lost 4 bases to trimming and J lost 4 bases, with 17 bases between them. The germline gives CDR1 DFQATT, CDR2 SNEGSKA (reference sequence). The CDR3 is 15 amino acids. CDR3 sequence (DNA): TGCAGTGCTACTTCTACACAGCAACCAAATCAGCCCCAGCATTTT. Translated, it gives CSATSTQQPNQPQHF.

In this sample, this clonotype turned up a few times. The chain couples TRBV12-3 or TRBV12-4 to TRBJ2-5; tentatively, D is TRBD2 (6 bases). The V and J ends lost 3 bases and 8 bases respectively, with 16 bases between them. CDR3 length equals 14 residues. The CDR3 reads CASSFVGGGDTQYF. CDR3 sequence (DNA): TGTGCCAGCAGTTTTGTGGGAGGAGGTGATACCCAGTACTTC.

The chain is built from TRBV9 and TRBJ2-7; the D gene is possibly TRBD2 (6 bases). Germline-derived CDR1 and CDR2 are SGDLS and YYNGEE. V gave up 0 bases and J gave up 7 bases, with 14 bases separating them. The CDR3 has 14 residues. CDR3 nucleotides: TGTGCCAGCAGCGTAGGGGGACTCTTATTGGAGCAGTACTTC. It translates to CASSVGGLLLEQYF.

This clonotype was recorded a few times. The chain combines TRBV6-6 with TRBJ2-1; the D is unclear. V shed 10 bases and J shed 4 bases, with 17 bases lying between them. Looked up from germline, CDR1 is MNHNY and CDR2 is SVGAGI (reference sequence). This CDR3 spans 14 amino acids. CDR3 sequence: CATKADGRYNEQFF. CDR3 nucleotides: TGTGCCACTAAGGCGGACGGGCGATACAATGAGCAGTTCTTC.

The CDR3 loop reads CASSHIAGSYNEQFF. CDR3 nucleotides: TGTGCCAGCAGCCATATAGCGGGGTCCTACAATGAGCAGTTCTTC. J is TRBJ2-1 and V is TRBV14, with 8 bases fitting TRBD2. Looked up from germline, CDR1 is SGHDN and CDR2 is FVKESK. V was clipped by 3 bases and J by 1 base; unmatched bases: 2. The CDR3 extends over 15 amino acids.

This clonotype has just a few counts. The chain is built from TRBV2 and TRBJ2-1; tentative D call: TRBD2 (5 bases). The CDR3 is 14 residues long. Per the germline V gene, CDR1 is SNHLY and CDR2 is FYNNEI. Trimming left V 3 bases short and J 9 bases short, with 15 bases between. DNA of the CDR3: TGTGCCAGCAGTGAGGCTAGCACTGGAGGTGAGCAGTTCTTC. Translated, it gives CASSEASTGGEQFF.

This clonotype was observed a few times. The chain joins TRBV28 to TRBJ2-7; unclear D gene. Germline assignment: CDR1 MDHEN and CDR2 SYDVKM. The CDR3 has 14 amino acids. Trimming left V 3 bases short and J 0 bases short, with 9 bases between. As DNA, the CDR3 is TGTGCCAGCAGTTTTGCCTTACTCTCCTACGAGCAGTACTTC. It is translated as CASSFALLSYEQYF.

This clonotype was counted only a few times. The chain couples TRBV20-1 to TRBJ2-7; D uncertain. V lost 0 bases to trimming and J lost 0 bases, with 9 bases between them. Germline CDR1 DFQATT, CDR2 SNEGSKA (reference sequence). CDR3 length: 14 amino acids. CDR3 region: CSARDLRYSYEQYF. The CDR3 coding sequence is TGCAGTGCTAGAGATTTAAGATACTCCTACGAGCAGTACTTC.

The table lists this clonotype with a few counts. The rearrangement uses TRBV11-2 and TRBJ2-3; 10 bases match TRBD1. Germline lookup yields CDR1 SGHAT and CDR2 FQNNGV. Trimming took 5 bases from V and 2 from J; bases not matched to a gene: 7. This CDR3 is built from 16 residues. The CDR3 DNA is TGTGCCAGCAGCCGACAGGGGGCGCTTTACACAGATACGCAGTATTTT. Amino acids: CASSRQGALYTDTQYF.